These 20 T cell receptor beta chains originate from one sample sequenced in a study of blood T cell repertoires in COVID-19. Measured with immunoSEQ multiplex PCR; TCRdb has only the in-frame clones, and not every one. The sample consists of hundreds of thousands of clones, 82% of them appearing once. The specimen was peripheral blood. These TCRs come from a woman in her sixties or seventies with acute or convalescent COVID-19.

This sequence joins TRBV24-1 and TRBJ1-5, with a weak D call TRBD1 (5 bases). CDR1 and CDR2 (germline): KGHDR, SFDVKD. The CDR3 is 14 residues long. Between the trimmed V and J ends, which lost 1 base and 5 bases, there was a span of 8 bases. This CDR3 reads CATSDLAGDQPQHF. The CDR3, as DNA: TGTGCCACCAGTGATTTAGCGGGGGATCAGCCCCAGCATTTT.

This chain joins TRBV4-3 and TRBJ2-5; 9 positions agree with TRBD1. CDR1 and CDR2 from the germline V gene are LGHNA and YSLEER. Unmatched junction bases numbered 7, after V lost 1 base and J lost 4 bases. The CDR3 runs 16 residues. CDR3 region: CASSQGTGQGGETQYF. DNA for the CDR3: TGCGCCAGCAGCCAAGGCACGGGACAGGGCGGAGAGACCCAGTACTTC.

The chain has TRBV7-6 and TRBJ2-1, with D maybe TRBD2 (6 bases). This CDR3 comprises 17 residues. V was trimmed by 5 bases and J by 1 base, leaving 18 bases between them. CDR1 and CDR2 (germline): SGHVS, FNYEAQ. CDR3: CASSILGGSLSYNEQFF. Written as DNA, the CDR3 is TGTGCCAGCAGCATTTTGGGGGGTTCCCTTTCCTACAATGAGCAGTTCTTC.

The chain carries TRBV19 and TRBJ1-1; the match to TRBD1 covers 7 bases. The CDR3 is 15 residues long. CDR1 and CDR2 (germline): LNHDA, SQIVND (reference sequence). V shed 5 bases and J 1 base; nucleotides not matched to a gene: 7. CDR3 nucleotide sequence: TGTGCCAGTAGTTTCCCGGGACAGCGGAACACTGAAGCTTTCTTT. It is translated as CASSFPGQRNTEAFF.

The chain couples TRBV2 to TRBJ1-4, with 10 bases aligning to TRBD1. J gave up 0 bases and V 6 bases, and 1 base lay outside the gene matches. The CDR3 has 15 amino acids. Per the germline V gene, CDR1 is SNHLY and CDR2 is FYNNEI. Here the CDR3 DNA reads TGTGCCAGCAGGGACAGGGGGACAACTAATGAAAAACTGTTTTTT. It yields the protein CASRDRGTTNEKLFF.

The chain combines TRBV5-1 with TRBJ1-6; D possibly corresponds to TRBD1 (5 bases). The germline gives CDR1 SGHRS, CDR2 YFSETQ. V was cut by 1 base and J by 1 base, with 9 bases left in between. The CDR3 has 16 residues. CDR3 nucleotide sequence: TGCGCCAGCAGCTTGCAGGGTTCGTCCTATAATTCACCCCTCCACTTT. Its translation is CASSLQGSSYNSPLHF.

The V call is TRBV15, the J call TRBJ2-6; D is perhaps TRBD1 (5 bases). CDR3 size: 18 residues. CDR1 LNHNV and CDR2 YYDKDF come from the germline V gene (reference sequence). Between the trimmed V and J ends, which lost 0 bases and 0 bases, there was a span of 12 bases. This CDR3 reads CATSRDLGHISGANVLTF. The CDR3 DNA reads TGTGCCACCAGCAGAGATCTCGGACACATCTCTGGGGCCAACGTCCTGACTTTC.

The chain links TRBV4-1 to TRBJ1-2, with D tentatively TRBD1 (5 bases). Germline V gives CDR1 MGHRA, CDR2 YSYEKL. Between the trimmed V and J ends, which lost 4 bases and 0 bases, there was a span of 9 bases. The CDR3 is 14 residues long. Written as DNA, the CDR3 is TGCGCCAGCAGCCCGGGGGGAGCTAACTATGGCTACACCTTC. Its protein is CASSPGGANYGYTF.

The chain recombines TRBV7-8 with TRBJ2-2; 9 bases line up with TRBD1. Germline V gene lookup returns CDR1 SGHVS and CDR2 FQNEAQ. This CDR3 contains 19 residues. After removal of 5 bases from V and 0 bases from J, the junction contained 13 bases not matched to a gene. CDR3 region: CASSKARDRVATNTGELFF. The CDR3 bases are TGTGCCAGCAGCAAAGCCCGGGACAGGGTAGCTACGAACACCGGGGAGCTGTTTTTT.

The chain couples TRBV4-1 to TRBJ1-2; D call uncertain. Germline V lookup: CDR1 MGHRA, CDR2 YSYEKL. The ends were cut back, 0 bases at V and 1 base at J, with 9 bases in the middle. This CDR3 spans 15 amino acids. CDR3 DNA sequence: TGCGCCAGCAGCCAAGAATCCGACAATAACTATGGCTACACCTTC. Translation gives CASSQESDNNYGYTF.

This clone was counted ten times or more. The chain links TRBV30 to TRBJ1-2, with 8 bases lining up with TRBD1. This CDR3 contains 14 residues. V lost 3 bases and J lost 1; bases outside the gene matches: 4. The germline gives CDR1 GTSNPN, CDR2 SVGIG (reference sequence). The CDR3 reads CAWRTGVINYGYTF. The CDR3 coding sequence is TGTGCCTGGAGGACAGGGGTTATTAACTATGGCTACACCTTC.

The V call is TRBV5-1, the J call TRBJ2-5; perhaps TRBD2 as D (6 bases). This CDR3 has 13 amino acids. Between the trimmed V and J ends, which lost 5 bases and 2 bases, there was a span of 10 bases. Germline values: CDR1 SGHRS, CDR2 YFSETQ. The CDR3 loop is CASREGTQETQYF. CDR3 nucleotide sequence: TGCGCCAGCAGGGAGGGGACTCAAGAGACCCAGTACTTC.

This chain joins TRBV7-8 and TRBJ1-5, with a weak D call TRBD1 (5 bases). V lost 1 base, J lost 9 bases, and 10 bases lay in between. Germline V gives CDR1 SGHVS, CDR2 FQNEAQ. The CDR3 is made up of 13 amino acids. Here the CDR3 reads CASSLEQARPQHF. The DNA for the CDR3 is TGTGCCAGCAGCTTAGAACAGGCTAGGCCCCAGCATTTT.

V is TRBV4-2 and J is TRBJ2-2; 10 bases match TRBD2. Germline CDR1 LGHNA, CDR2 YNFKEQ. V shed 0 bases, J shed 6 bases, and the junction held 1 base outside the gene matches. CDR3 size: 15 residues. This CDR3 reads CASSQELAGSGELFF. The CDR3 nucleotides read TGTGCCAGCAGCCAAGAACTAGCGGGGTCCGGGGAGCTGTTTTTT.

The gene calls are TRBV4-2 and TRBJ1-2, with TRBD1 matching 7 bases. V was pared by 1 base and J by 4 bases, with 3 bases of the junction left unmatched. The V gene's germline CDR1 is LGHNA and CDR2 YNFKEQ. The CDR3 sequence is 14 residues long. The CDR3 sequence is CASSQGQGSYGYTF. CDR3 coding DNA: TGTGCCAGCAGCCAAGGACAGGGCTCCTATGGCTACACCTTC.

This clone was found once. Here the CDR3 reads CASSLWGADTQYF. In nucleotides, the CDR3 is TGTGCCAGCAGTTTATGGGGCGCGGATACGCAGTATTTT. The chain recombines TRBV27 with TRBJ2-3, with TRBD1 as a possible D gene (5 bases). The length of the CDR3 is 13 residues. The germline V and J ends were trimmed by 1 base and 6 bases, with 8 bases remaining between them. Germline CDR1 reads MNHEY; CDR2 reads SMNVEV (reference sequence).

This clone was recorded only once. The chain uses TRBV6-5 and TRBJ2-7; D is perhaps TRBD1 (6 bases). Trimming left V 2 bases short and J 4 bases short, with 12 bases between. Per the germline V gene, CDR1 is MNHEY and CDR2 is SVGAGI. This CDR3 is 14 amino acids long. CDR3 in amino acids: CASSYGGGQYEQYF. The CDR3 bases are TGTGCCAGCAGTTACGGTGGGGGCCAGTACGAGCAGTACTTC.

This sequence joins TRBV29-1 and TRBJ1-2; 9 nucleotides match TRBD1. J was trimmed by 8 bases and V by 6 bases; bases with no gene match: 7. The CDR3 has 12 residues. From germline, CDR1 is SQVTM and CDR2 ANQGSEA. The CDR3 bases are TGCAGCGTCTCGGGACAGGGAGGAGGCTACACCTTC. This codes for CSVSGQGGGYTF.

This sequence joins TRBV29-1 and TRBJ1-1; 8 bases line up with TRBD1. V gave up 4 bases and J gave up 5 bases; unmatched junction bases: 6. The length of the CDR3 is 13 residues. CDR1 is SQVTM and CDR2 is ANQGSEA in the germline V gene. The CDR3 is CSVGATGVTEAFF. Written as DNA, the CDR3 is TGCAGCGTTGGAGCGACAGGGGTTACTGAAGCTTTCTTT.

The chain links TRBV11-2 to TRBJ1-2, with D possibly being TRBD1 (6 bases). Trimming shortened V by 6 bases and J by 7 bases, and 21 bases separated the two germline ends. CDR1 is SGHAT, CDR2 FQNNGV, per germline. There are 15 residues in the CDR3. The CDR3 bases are TGTGCCAGCAGTCACTTGGCGGGGGGCGTTGGTGGCTACACCTTC. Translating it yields CASSHLAGGVGGYTF. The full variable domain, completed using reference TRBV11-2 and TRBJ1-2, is EAGVAQSPRYKIIEKRQSVAFWCNPISGHATLYWYQQILGQGPKLLIQFQNNGVVDDSQLPKDRFSAERLKGVDSTLKIQPAKLEDSAVYLCASSHLAGGVGGYTFGSGTRLTVV.